The rows below give T cell receptor beta chains drawn from one sample of a study of T-cell reconstitution after alpha-beta-depleted transplantation in children. TCRdb recomputed calls from the PCR reads with MiXCR, one row per CDR3 protein. This repertoire shows more than 150,000 distinct CDR3 sequences, more than 12% found once; its top ten account for 13%. The sequencing used PBMCs from the stem cell graft donor, collected from the stem cell graft. Receptors were obtained from a human donor who donated a stem cell graft to a child with acute lymphoblastic leukemia. CDR3s include the opening cysteine and the closing phenylalanine or tryptophan. The order of the fields is J gene, clone size, V gene, D gene, CDR3 length, CDR3 protein, CDR3 DNA. A D gene is named only where the DNA matches it firmly. Size is omitted from some rows. Given values are once, few, many or a class for expanded clones.

TRBJ1-5,many,TRBV28,TRBD1,15,CASSFGDTGDQPQHF,TGTGCCAGCAGTTTCGGGGATACAGGGGATCAGCCCCAGCATTTT
TRBJ2-7,many,TRBV5-6,.,16,CASSWDIGTRSSEQYF,TGTGCCAGCAGCTGGGATATAGGGACTCGTTCCTCCGAGCAGTACTTC
TRBJ2-3,few,TRBV29-1,.,13,CSVEPSDTDTQYF,TGCAGCGTTGAGCCGAGTGACACAGATACGCAGTATTTT
TRBJ1-1,many,TRBV28,TRBD1,14,CASSLGTDNGGAFF,TGTGCCAGCAGTTTAGGGACAGATAATGGGGGGGCTTTCTTT
TRBJ2-7,.,TRBV7-8,.,11,CASSFSGEQYF,TGTGCCAGCAGCTTTAGTGGGGAGCAGTACTTC
TRBJ2-5,many,TRBV10-3,TRBD1,15,CAISEPGQGMETQYF,TGTGCCATCAGTGAGCCAGGACAGGGGATGGAGACCCAGTACTTC
TRBJ2-7,.,TRBV29-1,TRBD1,12,CSYLGQGYEQYF,TGCAGCTACCTAGGACAGGGCTACGAGCAGTACTTC
TRBJ2-2,many,TRBV6-5,.,12,CASSYDTGELFF,TGTGCCAGCAGTTACGACACCGGGGAGCTGTTTTTT
TRBJ2-1,many,TRBV12-3/TRBV12-4,.,15,CASSPGLSPFDEQFF,TGTGCCAGCAGCCCGGGATTAAGCCCATTTGATGAGCAGTTCTTC
TRBJ2-7,many,TRBV5-1,.,17,CASSWGWDGLRGHEQYF,TGCGCCAGCAGCTGGGGCTGGGATGGGCTCCGGGGGCACGAGCAGTACTTC
TRBJ1-1,many,TRBV29-1,TRBD1,13,CSGRTGENTEAFF,TGCAGCGGCCGGACAGGGGAGAACACTGAAGCTTTCTTT
TRBJ2-3,many,TRBV5-6,TRBD2,15,CASSRSGSGADTQYF,TGTGCCAGCAGCCGTAGCGGGAGTGGGGCAGATACGCAGTATTTT
TRBJ2-7,.,TRBV4-1,TRBD2,16,CASSHQPLAGGNEQYF,TGCGCCAGCAGCCACCAACCCCTCGCGGGAGGGAACGAGCAGTACTTC
TRBJ1-1,many,TRBV5-1,.,17,CASSRASRGGSGAEAFF,TGCGCCAGCAGCCGGGCGAGCCGAGGGGGATCCGGGGCTGAAGCTTTCTTT
TRBJ2-1,.,TRBV4-1,.,14,CASSPRSRDNEQFF,TGCGCCAGCAGCCCTCGGTCCAGGGACAATGAGCAGTTCTTC
TRBJ1-2,few,TRBV20-1,.,14,CSATEAGNNYGYTF,TGCAGTGCTACTGAAGCAGGGAATAACTATGGCTACACCTTC
TRBJ2-7,.,TRBV5-1,TRBD1,17,CASSLEAGTGEAYEQYF,TGCGCCAGCAGCTTGGAGGCCGGGACAGGTGAAGCCTACGAGCAGTACTTC
TRBJ2-7,many,TRBV5-1,TRBD2,14,CASSREGGSDEQYF,TGCGCCAGCAGCAGGGAGGGAGGGTCCGACGAGCAGTACTTC
TRBJ1-5,.,TRBV2,.,18,CASSLGAGSIMVGGPQHF,TGTGCCAGCAGTTTAGGAGCGGGTAGTATTATGGTAGGAGGGCCCCAGCATTTT
TRBJ2-7,many,TRBV29-1,TRBD2,16,CSVEKALAGVPYEQYF,TGCAGCGTTGAAAAGGCCTTGGCGGGAGTCCCCTACGAGCAGTACTTC
TRBJ1-1,many,TRBV7-8,.,14,CASTFNRDDTEAFF,TGTGCCAGCACCTTTAACAGGGACGACACTGAAGCTTTCTTT
TRBJ2-3,many,TRBV5-1,.,14,CASSLGVRADTQYF,TGCGCCAGCAGCTTGGGGGTGAGGGCCGATACGCAGTATTTT
TRBJ2-3,many,TRBV12-3/TRBV12-4,.,14,CASSWSGSSDTQYF,TGTGCCAGCAGTTGGAGTGGATCATCAGATACGCAGTATTTT
TRBJ1-3,.,TRBV19,.,14,CASSISGAGNTIYF,TGTGCCAGTAGTATCTCAGGGGCTGGAAACACCATATATTTT
TRBJ2-2,few,TRBV7-9,TRBD1,15,CASSFPDRGPGELFF,TGTGCCAGCAGTTTCCCGGACAGGGGGCCCGGGGAGCTGTTTTTT
TRBJ2-5,many,TRBV7-9,.,18,CASSFLRTGEYGQETQYF,TGTGCCAGCAGCTTCCTTCGGACTGGGGAATATGGGCAAGAGACCCAGTACTTC
TRBJ2-2,.,TRBV7-2,.,15,CASSLSVLGGGELFF,TGTGCCAGCAGCTTAAGTGTACTTGGGGGGGGGGAGCTGTTTTTT
TRBJ1-2,many,TRBV28,.,13,CASGGEANYGYTF,TGTGCCAGCGGCGGGGAAGCTAACTATGGCTACACCTTC
TRBJ2-7,many,TRBV20-1,TRBD1,15,CSARPPEDRKGEQYF,TGCAGTGCTAGGCCCCCTGAGGACAGGAAGGGCGAGCAGTACTTC
TRBJ2-1,few,TRBV12-3/TRBV12-4,.,15,CASSLIGAAYNEQFF,TGTGCCAGCAGTTTAATTGGCGCCGCCTACAATGAGCAGTTCTTC
TRBJ1-6,many,TRBV20-1,TRBD1,13,CSARDSGNSPLHF,TGCAGTGCCCGGGACAGCGGGAATTCACCCCTCCACTTT
TRBJ2-7,many,TRBV29-1,.,11,CSVVVGYEQYF,TGCAGCGTTGTGGTGGGCTACGAGCAGTACTTC
TRBJ2-7,few,TRBV28,TRBD2,14,CASRSGLAATRQYF,TGTGCCAGCAGATCCGGACTAGCGGCTACGAGGCAGTACTTC
TRBJ2-1,.,TRBV12-5,TRBD2,19,CASGLVTETRTSGHNEQFF,TGTGCTAGTGGTTTGGTAACGGAAACCCGGACTAGCGGGCACAATGAGCAGTTCTTC
TRBJ1-1,many,TRBV20-1,.,15,CSARVPWDRNTEAFF,TGCAGTGCTAGAGTTCCATGGGACCGGAACACTGAAGCTTTCTTT
TRBJ2-2,many,TRBV7-9,.,17,CASSWRTGFGNTGELFF,TGTGCCAGCAGCTGGAGAACAGGGTTTGGGAACACCGGGGAGCTGTTTTTT
TRBJ2-6,.,TRBV12-3/TRBV12-4,.,18,CTSRKSWDRFSGANVLTF,TGTACCAGCAGAAAAAGTTGGGACCGATTCTCTGGGGCCAACGTCCTGACTTTC
TRBJ2-7,many,TRBV5-1,TRBD2,13,CASSVSGSGEQYF,TGCGCCAGCAGCGTTAGCGGGAGCGGCGAGCAGTACTTC
TRBJ1-5,many,TRBV12-3/TRBV12-4,TRBD1,15,CASSLQGAVNQPQHF,TGTGCCAGCAGTTTACAGGGGGCAGTTAATCAGCCCCAGCATTTT
TRBJ1-1,many,TRBV10-3,.,13,CAISDPGRTEAFF,TGTGCCATCAGTGACCCGGGCCGCACTGAAGCTTTCTTT
TRBJ2-1,many,TRBV11-3,TRBD1,14,CASSSWTGNDEQFF,TGTGCCAGCAGCTCCTGGACAGGGAACGATGAGCAGTTCTTC
TRBJ2-7,many,TRBV12-3/TRBV12-4,TRBD2,15,CASSRTAGLSYEQYF,TGTGCCAGCAGCCGTACGGCGGGACTAAGCTACGAGCAGTACTTC
TRBJ2-7,many,TRBV5-1,.,17,CASSLHDRPGHTYEQYF,TGCGCCAGCAGCTTGCATGATAGACCGGGACATACCTACGAGCAGTACTTC